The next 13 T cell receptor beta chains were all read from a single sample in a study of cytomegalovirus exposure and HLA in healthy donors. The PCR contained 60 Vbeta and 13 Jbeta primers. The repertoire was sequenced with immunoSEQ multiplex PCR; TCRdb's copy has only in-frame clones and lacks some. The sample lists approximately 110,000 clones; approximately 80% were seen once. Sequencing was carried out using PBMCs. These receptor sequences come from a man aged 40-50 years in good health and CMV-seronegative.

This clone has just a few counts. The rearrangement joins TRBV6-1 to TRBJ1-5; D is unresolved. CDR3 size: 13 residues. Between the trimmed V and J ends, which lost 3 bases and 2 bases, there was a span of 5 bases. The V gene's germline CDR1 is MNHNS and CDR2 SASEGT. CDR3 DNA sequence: TGTGCCAGCAGTGATCAGGGCAATCAGCCCCAGCATTTT. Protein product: CASSDQGNQPQHF.

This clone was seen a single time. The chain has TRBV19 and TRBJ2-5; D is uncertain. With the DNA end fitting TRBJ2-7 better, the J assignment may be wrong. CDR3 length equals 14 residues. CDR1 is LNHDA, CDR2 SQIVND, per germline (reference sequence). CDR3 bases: TGTGCCAGTAGTATTTCCGCCTTTAGCTACGAGCAGTACTTC. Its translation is CASSISAFSYEQYF.

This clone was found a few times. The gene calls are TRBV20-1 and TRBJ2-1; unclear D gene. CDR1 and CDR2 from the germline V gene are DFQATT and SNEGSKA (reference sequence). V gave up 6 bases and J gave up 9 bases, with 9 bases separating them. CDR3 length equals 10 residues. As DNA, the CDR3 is TGCAGTGCCGACATGGGTGAGCAGTTCTTC. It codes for CSADMGEQFF.

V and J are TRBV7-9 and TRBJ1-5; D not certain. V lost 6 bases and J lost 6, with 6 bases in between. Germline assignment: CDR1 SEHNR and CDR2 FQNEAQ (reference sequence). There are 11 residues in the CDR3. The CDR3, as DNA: TGTGCCAGCAGGAGGTGTCAGCCCCAGCATTTT. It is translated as CASRRCQPQHF.

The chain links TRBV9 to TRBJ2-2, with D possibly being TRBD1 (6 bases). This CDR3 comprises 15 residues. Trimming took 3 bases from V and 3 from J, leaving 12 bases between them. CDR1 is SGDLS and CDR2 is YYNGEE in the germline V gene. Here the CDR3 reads CASSANQGYTGELFF. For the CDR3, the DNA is TGTGCCAGCAGCGCGAATCAGGGGTACACCGGGGAGCTGTTTTTT.

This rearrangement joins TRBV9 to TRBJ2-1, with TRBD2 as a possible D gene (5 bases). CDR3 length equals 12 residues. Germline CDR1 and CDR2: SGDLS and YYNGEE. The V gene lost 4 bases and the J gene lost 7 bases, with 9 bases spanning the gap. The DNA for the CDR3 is TGTGCCAGCAGCTCCGGGATGAATGAGCAGTTCTTC. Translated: CASSSGMNEQFF.

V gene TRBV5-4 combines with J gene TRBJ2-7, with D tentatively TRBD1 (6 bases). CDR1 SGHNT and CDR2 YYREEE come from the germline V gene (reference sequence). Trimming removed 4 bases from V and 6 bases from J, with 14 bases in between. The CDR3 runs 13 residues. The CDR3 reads CASSPGRGGEQYF. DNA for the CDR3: TGTGCCAGCAGCCCCGGTAGAGGGGGCGAGCAGTACTTC.

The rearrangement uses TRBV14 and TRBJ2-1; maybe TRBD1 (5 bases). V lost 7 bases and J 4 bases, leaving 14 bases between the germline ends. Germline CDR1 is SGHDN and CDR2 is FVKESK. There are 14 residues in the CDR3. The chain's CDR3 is CASTRTSFYNEQFF. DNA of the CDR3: TGTGCCAGCACCCGGACAAGCTTTTACAATGAGCAGTTCTTC.

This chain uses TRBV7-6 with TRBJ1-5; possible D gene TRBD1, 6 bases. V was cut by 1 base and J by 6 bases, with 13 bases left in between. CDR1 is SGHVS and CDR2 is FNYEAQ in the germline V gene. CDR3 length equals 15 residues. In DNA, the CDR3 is TGTGCCAGCAGCTTAGATTCTACAGGGAGTCAGCCCCAGCATTTT. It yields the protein CASSLDSTGSQPQHF.

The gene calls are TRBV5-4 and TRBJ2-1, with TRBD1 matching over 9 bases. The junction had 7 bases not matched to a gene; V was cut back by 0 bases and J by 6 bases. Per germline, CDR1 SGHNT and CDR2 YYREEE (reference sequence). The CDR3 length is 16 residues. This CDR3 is CASSLGTDRGRNEQFF. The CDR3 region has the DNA TGTGCCAGCAGCTTGGGTACGGACAGGGGCCGCAATGAGCAGTTCTTC.

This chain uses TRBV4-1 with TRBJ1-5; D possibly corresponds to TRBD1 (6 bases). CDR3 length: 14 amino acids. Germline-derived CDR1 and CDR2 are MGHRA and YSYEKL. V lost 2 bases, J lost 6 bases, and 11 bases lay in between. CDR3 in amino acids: CASSQPQGSQPQHF. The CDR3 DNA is TGCGCCAGCAGCCAACCACAGGGCAGTCAGCCCCAGCATTTT.

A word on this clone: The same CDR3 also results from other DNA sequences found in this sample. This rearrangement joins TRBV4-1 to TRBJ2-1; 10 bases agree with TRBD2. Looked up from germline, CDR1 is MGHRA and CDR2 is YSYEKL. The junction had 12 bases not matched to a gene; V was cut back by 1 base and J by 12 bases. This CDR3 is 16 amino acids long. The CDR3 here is CASSQVDGLAGVRQFF. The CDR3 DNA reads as TGCGCCAGCAGCCAAGTGGATGGGCTAGCGGGGGTAAGGCAGTTCTTC.

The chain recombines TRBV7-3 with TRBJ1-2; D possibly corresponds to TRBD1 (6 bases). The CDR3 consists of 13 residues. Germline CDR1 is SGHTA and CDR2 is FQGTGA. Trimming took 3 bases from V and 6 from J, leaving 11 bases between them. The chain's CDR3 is CASSLLGGDGYTF. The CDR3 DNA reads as TGTGCCAGCAGCTTGTTAGGGGGAGATGGCTACACCTTC. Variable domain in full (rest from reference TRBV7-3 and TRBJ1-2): GAGVSQTPSNKVTEKGKYVELRCDPISGHTALYWYRQSLGQGPEFLIYFQGTGAADDSGLPNDRFFAVRPEGSVSTLKIQRTERGDSAVYLCASSLLGGDGYTFGSGTRLTVV.